Listed here are 3 T cell receptor beta chains from one sample, sequenced in a study of CD8 T cells in ankylosing spondylitis. Each CDR3 protein is one row after TCRdb ran MiXCR on the 5' RACE reads. The sample shows 200,000 or so distinct CDR3 sequences, around 13% of them seen only once. Sample: blood, either unsorted or a sorted T cell fraction (not recorded which). Receptors originate from a female donor with ankylosing spondylitis or in good health (not recorded which).

The V gene is TRBV18, the J gene TRBJ2-3, with 7 bases that match TRBD2. V gave up 3 bases and J gave up 6 bases; unmatched junction bases: 3. This CDR3 has 13 amino acids. Germline CDR1 is KGHSH and CDR2 is LQKENI. The CDR3 is CASSPEGGDTQYF. CDR3 bases: TGTGCCAGCTCACCGGAGGGAGGGGATACGCAGTATTTT. Combining the CDR3 with reference TRBV18 and TRBJ2-3 gives the whole variable domain NAGVMQNPRHLVRRRGQEARLRCSPMKGHSHVYWYRQLPEEGLKFMVYLQKENIIDESGMPKERFSAEFPKEGPSILRIQQVVRGDSAAYFCASSPEGGDTQYFGPGTRLTVL.

The chain joins TRBV3-1 to TRBJ2-1, with a weak D call TRBD1 (6 bases). The CDR3 length is 13 residues. Germline assignment: CDR1 LGHDT and CDR2 YNNKEL (reference sequence). V dropped 3 bases and J dropped 9 bases, with 12 bases sitting between them. The CDR3: CASSQQQGSEQFF. CDR3 nucleotides: TGTGCCAGCAGCCAGCAACAGGGAAGTGAGCAGTTCTTC.

This clonotype was detected many times. This chain joins TRBV5-1 and TRBJ2-1, with TRBD2 matching 9 bases. This CDR3 spans 16 amino acids. From germline, CDR1 is SGHRS and CDR2 YFSETQ. Germline trimming cut 0 bases from V and 7 bases from J; bases unmatched to any gene: 8. DNA for the CDR3: TGCGCCAGCAGCTTGGATATAGCGGGAGTCTGGAATGAGCAGTTCTTC. The encoded protein is CASSLDIAGVWNEQFF.